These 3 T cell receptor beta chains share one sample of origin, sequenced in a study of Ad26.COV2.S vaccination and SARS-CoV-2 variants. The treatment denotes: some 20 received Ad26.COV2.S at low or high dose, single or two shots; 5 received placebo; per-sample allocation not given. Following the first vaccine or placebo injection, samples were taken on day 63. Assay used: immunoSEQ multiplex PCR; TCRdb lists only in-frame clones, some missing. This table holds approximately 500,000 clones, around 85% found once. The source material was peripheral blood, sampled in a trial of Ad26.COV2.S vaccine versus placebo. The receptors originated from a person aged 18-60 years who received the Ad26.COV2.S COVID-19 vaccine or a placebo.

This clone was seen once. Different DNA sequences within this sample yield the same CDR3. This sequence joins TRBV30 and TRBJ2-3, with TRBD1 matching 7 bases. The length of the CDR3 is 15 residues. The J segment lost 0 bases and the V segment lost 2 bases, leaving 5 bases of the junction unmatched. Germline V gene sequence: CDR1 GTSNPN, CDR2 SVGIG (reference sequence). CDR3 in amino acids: CAWSPGTASTDTQYF. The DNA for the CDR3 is TGTGCCTGGAGTCCCGGGACAGCTAGCACAGATACGCAGTATTTT.

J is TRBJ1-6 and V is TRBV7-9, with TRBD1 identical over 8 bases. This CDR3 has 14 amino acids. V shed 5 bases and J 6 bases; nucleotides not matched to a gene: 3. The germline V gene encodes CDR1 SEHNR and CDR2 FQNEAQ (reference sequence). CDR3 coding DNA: TGTGCCAGCAGCCCGGGACAGGTTAATTCACCCCTCCACTTT. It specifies CASSPGQVNSPLHF.

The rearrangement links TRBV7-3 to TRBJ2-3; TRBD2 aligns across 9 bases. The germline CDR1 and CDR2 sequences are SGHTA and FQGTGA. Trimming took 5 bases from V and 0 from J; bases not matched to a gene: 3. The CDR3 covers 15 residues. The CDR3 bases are TGTGCCAGCAGCCGAGCGGGAGGAAGCACAGATACGCAGTATTTT. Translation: CASSRAGGSTDTQYF.